Presented here are 31 T cell receptor beta chains from one specimen sequenced in a study of T cell repertoires in cytomegalovirus infection. Their recognized antigens are unknown. MiXCR was run by TCRdb on the reads, yielding one entry per CDR3 protein. The sample yields fewer than 900,000 distinct CDR3 sequences, approximately 32% seen once. The specimen comprised cultured CD8+ T cells from PBMCs, sampled from culture after CMV antigen stimulation. The receptors were gathered from a human donor in good health (CMV status not recorded). Some clones in this sample may be carry-over from other donors' samples.

The rearrangement links TRBV6-1 to TRBJ2-1, with 10 bases that match TRBD2. CDR1 and CDR2 (germline): MNHNS, SASEGT. After removal of 8 bases from V and 4 bases from J, the junction contained 5 bases not matched to a gene. The CDR3 spans 14 residues. For the CDR3, the DNA is TGTGCCAGCCGGGGACTAGCGACTTACAATGAGCAGTTCTTC. This translates into CASRGLATYNEQFF.

A few counts support this clonotype. This rearrangement joins TRBV12-3 or TRBV12-4 to TRBJ1-4, with D possibly being TRBD1 (6 bases). CDR3 length: 18 residues. Deletions cut 5 bases from V and 4 bases from J, with 23 bases between. The CDR3 sequence: CASSVSSPRGGGNEKLFF. In DNA form, the CDR3 reads TGTGCCAGCAGTGTATCCTCTCCTCGAGGGGGAGGTAATGAAAAACTGTTTTTT.

DNA for the CDR3: TGCGCCAGCAGCTTGGACCCTCTATACTATGACTATGGCTACACCTTC. Translating gives CASSLDPLYYDYGYTF. The chain combines TRBV5-1 with TRBJ1-2; D uncertain. Germline V gene data show CDR1 as SGHRS and CDR2 as YFSETQ. This CDR3 spans 16 amino acids. Trimming pared 0 bases from V and 3 bases from J, leaving 15 bases between.

This clonotype was recorded many times. This chain uses TRBV7-9 with TRBJ2-7; 7 positions match TRBD1. V was clipped by 4 bases and J by 2 bases; unmatched bases: 5. Germline V gene data show CDR1 as SEHNR and CDR2 as FQNEAQ (reference sequence). The CDR3 consists of 14 residues. The CDR3 loop is CASSSQGSPYEQYF. The CDR3 DNA is TGTGCCAGCAGCTCACAGGGGTCCCCCTACGAGCAGTACTTC.

The table lists this clonotype with a few counts. This chain joins TRBV19 and TRBJ2-1; D is perhaps TRBD2 (5 bases). V was shortened by 1 base and J by 5 bases, with 21 bases between the two germline ends. Germline lookup yields CDR1 LNHDA and CDR2 SQIVND (reference sequence). The CDR3 has 18 residues. CDR3 DNA: TGTGCCAGTAGTATAGGGCCACGGTACTCCGACGGGAACAATGAGCAGTTCTTC. It yields the protein CASSIGPRYSDGNNEQFF.

This clonotype occurred a few times. V and J are TRBV7-6 and TRBJ2-7, with D hard to call. The CDR3 spans 16 residues. Germline V lookup: CDR1 SGHVS, CDR2 FNYEAQ. Trimming cost V 4 bases and J 1 base, with 17 bases left between them. CDR3 protein: CASSSGGYPPSYEQYF. CDR3 DNA: TGTGCCAGCAGCTCCGGCGGATACCCCCCATCCTACGAGCAGTACTTC.

J is TRBJ2-2 and V is TRBV27; TRBD2 aligns across 8 bases. The CDR3 contains 16 residues. Germline assignment: CDR1 MNHEY and CDR2 SMNVEV (reference sequence). Losses at the gene ends were 4 bases for V and 2 bases for J; bases not matched to a gene: 6. The CDR3: CASSSWTSLNTGELFF. As DNA, the CDR3 is TGTGCCAGCAGTTCCTGGACTAGCCTAAACACCGGGGAGCTGTTTTTT.

The chain combines TRBV9 with TRBJ2-6, with TRBD1 as a possible D gene (6 bases). V shed 4 bases and J shed 0 bases, with 17 bases lying between them. The CDR3 extends over 18 amino acids. Germline CDR1 is SGDLS and CDR2 is YYNGEE. CDR3 nucleotides: TGTGCCAGCAGCCCTAGACAGGAGCTTTACTCTGGGGCCAACGTCCTGACTTTC. It is translated as CASSPRQELYSGANVLTF.

The rearrangement links TRBV12-3 or TRBV12-4 to TRBJ2-1; D not certain. Between the trimmed V and J ends, which lost 3 bases and 8 bases, there was a span of 8 bases. This CDR3 has 12 amino acids. CDR3 region: CASSFYEDEQFF. In nucleotides, the CDR3 is TGTGCCAGCAGTTTTTATGAGGATGAGCAGTTCTTC.

This clonotype appeared a few times. The genes are TRBV18 and TRBJ1-5; the match to TRBD1 covers 7 bases. Germline-derived CDR1 and CDR2 are KGHSH and LQKENI. The CDR3 totals 16 residues. The J segment lost 1 base and the V segment lost 3 bases, leaving 6 bases of the junction unmatched. CDR3: CASSPGQRGSNQPQHF. DNA for the CDR3: TGTGCCAGCTCACCGGGACAGCGTGGCAGCAATCAGCCCCAGCATTTT.

This clonotype was counted ten times or more. This sequence joins TRBV6-2 or TRBV6-3 and TRBJ1-5; tentatively, D is TRBD1 (6 bases). The CDR3 sequence is 14 residues long. V dropped 6 bases and J dropped 7 bases, with 16 bases sitting between them. CDR1 is MNHEY, CDR2 SVGEGT, per germline. The DNA of the CDR3 is TGTGCCAGCAGCCAAGACAGGTCTCGACAGCCCCAGCATTTT. It encodes CASSQDRSRQPQHF.

This clonotype was counted only a few times. This chain joins TRBV25-1 and TRBJ2-3, with 7 nucleotides matching TRBD2. Germline V gene data show CDR1 as MGHDK and CDR2 as SYGVNS. V was clipped by 0 bases and J by 3 bases; unmatched bases: 9. The CDR3 spans 17 residues. The CDR3: CASSEYGDYHTTDTQYF. In DNA form, the CDR3 reads TGTGCCAGCAGTGAATACGGGGACTATCATACTACAGATACGCAGTATTTT.

The chain joins TRBV6-1 to TRBJ2-7; D gene unclear. CDR1 is MNHNS and CDR2 is SASEGT in the germline V gene. The CDR3 has 15 residues. V shed 3 bases and J shed 5 bases, with 17 bases lying between them. The CDR3 spells CASSDMDGPQDEQYF. CDR3 DNA sequence: TGTGCCAGCAGTGACATGGACGGGCCCCAGGACGAGCAGTACTTC.

V and J are TRBV6-1 and TRBJ1-5; D gene ambiguous. The V gene's germline CDR1 is MNHNS and CDR2 SASEGT. The V gene lost 7 bases and the J gene lost 4 bases, with 8 bases spanning the gap. The CDR3 loop spans 12 amino acids. CDR3 DNA sequence: TGTGCCAGCAATCGACGTAATCAGCCCCAGCATTTT. This sequence encodes CASNRRNQPQHF.

The V call is TRBV14, the J call TRBJ2-1; 7 nucleotides line up with TRBD2. Looked up from germline, CDR1 is SGHDN and CDR2 is FVKESK. The V segment lost 0 bases and the J segment 7 bases; nucleotides outside the gene matches: 12. The CDR3 length is 17 residues. The CDR3 sequence is CASSQEWGYAGGNEQFF. The CDR3, as DNA: TGTGCCAGCAGCCAAGAATGGGGTTACGCCGGGGGGAATGAGCAGTTCTTC.

This chain connects TRBV27 to TRBJ1-6, with 11 bases matching TRBD1. Germline CDR1 is MNHEY and CDR2 is SMNVEV (reference sequence). CDR3 length: 16 residues. Losses at the gene ends were 7 bases for V and 8 bases for J; bases not matched to a gene: 10. The CDR3 bases are TGTGCCAGCAACGCCCTTCAGGGACAGGGGGATTCACCCCTCCACTTT. Amino acid sequence: CASNALQGQGDSPLHF.

As DNA, the CDR3 is TGCGCCAGCAGCCAAGAGCCACGTACAACAACTGAAGCTTTCTTT. As protein: CASSQEPRTTTEAFF. The chain combines TRBV4-1 with TRBJ1-1; D is ambiguous. The CDR3 runs to 15 residues. V was trimmed by 0 bases and J by 5 bases, leaving 13 bases between them. CDR1 is MGHRA and CDR2 is YSYEKL in the germline V gene.

V is TRBV6-7 and J is TRBJ1-1, with D uncertain. TRBV6-7 is known as an ORF, though its function is uncertain. The CDR3 runs 17 residues. Deletions cut 0 bases from V and 4 bases from J, with 18 bases between. The CDR3 here is CASSYSRRHPLSTEAFF. For the CDR3, the DNA is TGTGCCAGCAGTTACTCGAGGCGTCACCCCCTGAGCACTGAAGCTTTCTTT.

The chain recombines TRBV7-4 with TRBJ2-1; the match to TRBD2 covers 9 bases. Trimming at V came to 3 bases and at J to 9 bases, leaving 12 bases not matched to a gene. There are 16 residues in the CDR3. Germline CDR1 reads SGHVT; CDR2 reads SQSDAQ. The CDR3 is CASSFFSGTSPPEQFF. The CDR3 region has the DNA TGTGCCAGCAGCTTCTTTTCCGGGACTAGCCCTCCTGAGCAGTTCTTC.

The chain employs TRBV4-1 and TRBJ2-6, with D tentatively TRBD2 (6 bases). The V gene's germline CDR1 is MGHRA and CDR2 YSYEKL. The CDR3 length is 18 residues. V lost 6 bases and J 0 bases, leaving 18 bases between the germline ends. CDR3 sequence (DNA): TGCGCCAGCAGACCGAAGGAGGGACCAAGCTCTGGGGCCAACGTCCTGACTTTC. It encodes CASRPKEGPSSGANVLTF.

The V and J genes are TRBV19 and TRBJ1-6; 8 nucleotides line up with TRBD1. Germline V lookup: CDR1 LNHDA, CDR2 SQIVND (reference sequence). Trimming at V came to 3 bases and at J to 7 bases, leaving 8 bases not matched to a gene. This CDR3 contains 16 residues. CDR3 sequence: CASSIALRGRNSPLHF. CDR3 nucleotide sequence: TGTGCCAGTAGTATCGCCCTCAGGGGGCGGAATTCACCCCTCCACTTT.

This clonotype has at least ten counts. The rearrangement joins TRBV7-2 to TRBJ1-1, with D unresolved. V was cut by 1 base and J by 0 bases, with 9 bases left in between. The CDR3 is made up of 15 amino acids. Germline loops: CDR1 SGHTA, CDR2 FQGNSA. The CDR3 here is CASSLGGFMNTEAFF. DNA for the CDR3: TGTGCCAGCAGCTTAGGAGGGTTCATGAACACTGAAGCTTTCTTT.

The chain combines TRBV7-6 with TRBJ2-1, with TRBD1 matching 7 bases. Trimming removed 1 base from V and 6 bases from J; junction bases left unmatched: 6. Germline loops: CDR1 SGHVS, CDR2 FNYEAQ. This CDR3 comprises 15 residues. The CDR3 nucleotides read TGTGCCAGCAGCTTAGGTACAGGGGTTATCAATGAGCAGTTCTTC. Translated: CASSLGTGVINEQFF.

J is TRBJ2-3 and V is TRBV27, with a possible D match to TRBD1 (5 bases). Trimming shortened V by 1 base and J by 2 bases, and 10 bases separated the two germline ends. This CDR3 is 15 amino acids long. Per germline, CDR1 MNHEY and CDR2 SMNVEV (reference sequence). CDR3 bases: TGTGCCAGCAGTTTATGGGGCGGTTACACAGATACGCAGTATTTT. The encoded protein is CASSLWGGYTDTQYF.

This clonotype was observed a handful of times. The V gene is TRBV6-1, the J gene TRBJ2-2; D gene unclear. The CDR3 has 14 residues. CDR1 MNHNS and CDR2 SASEGT come from the germline V gene. The germline V and J ends were trimmed by 7 bases and 0 bases, with 9 bases remaining between them. In nucleotides, the CDR3 is TGTGCCAGCAACCGGGCCGCGAACACCGGGGAGCTGTTTTTT. The encoded protein is CASNRAANTGELFF.

This chain links TRBV4-2 with TRBJ1-1; D gene unclear. Germline values: CDR1 LGHNA, CDR2 YNFKEQ. The germline V and J ends were trimmed by 1 base and 1 base, with 13 bases remaining between them. The CDR3 sequence is 16 residues long. DNA of the CDR3: TGTGCCAGCAGCCAAGGATTCATGGGCAGGAACACTGAAGCTTTCTTT. Translation: CASSQGFMGRNTEAFF.

As for this clonotype: One junction end disagrees with the germline gene, perhaps due to a read error. The chain carries TRBV20-1 and TRBJ1-1; D call uncertain. The CDR3 is 13 residues long. Germline V lookup: CDR1 DFQATT, CDR2 SNEGSKA (reference sequence). For the CDR3, the DNA is TGCAGTGCTAGCACTGAATCGAACACTGCAGCTTTCTTT. This sequence encodes CSASTESNTAAFF.

A few counts support this clonotype. The rearrangement joins TRBV4-1 to TRBJ2-5; 12 bases agree with TRBD2. The germline V gene encodes CDR1 MGHRA and CDR2 YSYEKL. J lost 0 bases, V lost 4 bases, and 6 bases had no gene match. The CDR3 consists of 17 residues. The CDR3 sequence: CASSLGLAGRYQETQYF. The CDR3 DNA reads as TGCGCCAGCAGCCTTGGACTAGCGGGAAGGTACCAAGAGACCCAGTACTTC.

The chain uses TRBV23-1 and TRBJ1-4; D is undetermined. TRBV23-1 is filed as an ORF, its function uncertain. The CDR3 loop spans 15 amino acids. V was trimmed by 2 bases and J by 0 bases, leaving 7 bases between them. CDR3 amino acids: CASSQIGATNEKLFF. In nucleotides, the CDR3 is TGCGCCAGCAGTCAAATAGGTGCAACTAATGAAAAACTGTTTTTT.

This clonotype was seen more than once but under ten times. The CDR3 nucleotides read TGTGCCAGCAGAGAACAGGGTAGGGACACTGAAGCTTTCTTT. It is translated as CASREQGRDTEAFF. The chain combines TRBV2 with TRBJ1-1; D perhaps matches TRBD1 (6 bases). Germline V gives CDR1 SNHLY, CDR2 FYNNEI. The CDR3 sequence is 14 residues long. V dropped 6 bases and J dropped 3 bases, with 14 bases sitting between them.

This clonotype occurred a few times. The rearrangement joins TRBV10-3 to TRBJ1-1; D call uncertain. CDR1 ENHRY and CDR2 SYGVKD come from the germline V gene. The CDR3 extends over 13 amino acids. V was pared by 0 bases and J by 5 bases, with 7 bases between. CDR3 sequence reads: CAISESTGTEAFF. The CDR3 DNA reads TGTGCCATCAGTGAGTCGACTGGGACTGAAGCTTTCTTT.